The clone carrying this T cell receptor beta chain showed up just a few times. Its antigen is undetermined. CD4+ naive, central memory, regulatory and stem cell-like memory cells were sorted via CD45RO/CCR7/CD25/CD127/CD95/CD27. The germline CDR1 and CDR2 sequences are LGHNA and YSLEER. V lost 4 bases and J 1 base, leaving 19 bases between the germline ends. This CDR3 has 17 residues. The data belong to a study of beta chain features in type 1 diabetes. The study, taken as a whole, reports: Cells with high TCR expression could be over-represented when cDNA is sequenced. Type 1 diabetes patients had moderately but significantly shorter TCRB CDR3s in all four CD4+ subsets. At VDJ recombination sites, type 1 diabetes patients had fewer insertions and more deleted nucleotides. Possible PCR preference for shorter templates applied equally to patients and controls.

TCRB transcripts that were expressed got sequenced, as all of the isolated RNA had been reverse transcribed. Data came from immunoSEQ multiplex PCR; TCRdb stores just in-frame clones and leaves some out. The sample lists 310,000 or so clones; approximately 15% were seen once. The sequenced sample consisted of naive CD4+ T cells from blood. The source is a man aged 18-30 years with type 1 diabetes. This chain connects TRBV4-3 to TRBJ1-1; D is unclear. DNA for the CDR3: TGCGCCAGCAGCCCGGGTAAACGCCTGTTATCGAACACTGAAGCTTTCTTT. Its protein is CASSPGKRLLSNTEAFF.